This T cell receptor beta chain came from a study of siplizumab effects on memory and regulatory T cells (dated by TCRdb to 2018 to 2020). Regarding the study in general: The study examined how the anti-CD2 antibody siplizumab affects alloreactive T-cell subsets in allogeneic mixed lymphocyte reactions built from human PBMCs. Broad study findings and their caveats: A naive or memory phenotype could not be assigned to roughly 75-96% of proliferating CD4+ or CD8+ clones. Unstimulated naive T cells appeared to be more diverse than memory T cells, and naive cells seemed to make a substantial contribution to the alloresponse. Whether proliferating Tregs from siplizumab cultures were suppressive was not functionally confirmed. Of the alloreactive CD4+ clones that could be mapped, the Treg-derived share averaged around 64% with siplizumab compared with around 27% in control reactions. Sequences below about 10^-5 frequency were poorly captured, so only a minor fraction of alloreactive clones could be mapped to unstimulated subsets. Siplizumab significantly reduced the cumulative frequency of alloreactive sequences traceable to unstimulated CD4+ memory T cells.

Turning to this clone: Its antigen has not been determined. Per-nucleotide qualities are absent, and no much larger clonotype sits a single base away.

Library construction relied on the immunoSEQ multiplex PCR assay. Each sample had about 10^5 TCR templates assayed by the deep sequencing platform. Genomic DNA extracted from sorted T cells was used for TCRbeta CDR3 sequencing. As for the original processing: Clonal analysis of TCRbeta CDR3 data was done in the R programming language. Alloreactive CD4+ and CD8+ clones were defined by comparing unstimulated samples with post-reaction CFSE-low samples. Regulatory or non-regulatory origin was assigned to alloreactive CD4+ clones by matching of sequences to sorted unstimulated Treg and non-Treg repertoires. TCRdb provides this immuneACCESS table in a form limited to in-frame rearrangements. Some clones are lacking; in checked studies, under half of them reflect an unresolved V gene, and why the rest are absent is not known. V and J calls and clone size follow that table, whereas D and trimming were derived from the DNA. For this sample the table gives 100,000 or so clones, of which around 94% were detected only once. The top ten constitute 0.55% to 0.65% of the sample.

From a lookup of the germline V gene, CDR1 and CDR2 are MNHNS and SASEGT. The CDR3 runs 14 amino acids, cysteine and phenylalanine included. The only DNA kept is the CDR3, 42 bases in frame from the first base. V is reduced by 8 bases and J by 4 bases, leaving a spacing of 17 bases between them. Sorted unstimulated T cells, along with proliferating T cells recovered from mixed lymphocyte reactions, underwent TCRbeta CDR3 sequencing. Fresh whole blood from ten to eleven HLA-typed healthy donors served as the source for isolating PBMCs. To map where alloreactive clones came from, unstimulated CD4+ regulatory T cells were FACS-sorted.

The sequence is built from TRBV6-1 and TRBJ1-1; a tentative D match to TRBD1 spans 5 bases. The sequencing sample was made of Tregs sorted from blood. This clonotype was obtained from a human donor in good health. The DNA sequence reads TGTGCCAGCGGGAGTTCGGGGGGGGTCACTGAAGCTTTCTTT. It encodes CASGSSGGVTEAFF.